A single sample gave rise to the 19 T cell receptor beta chains below, sequenced in a study of cytomegalovirus exposure and HLA in healthy donors. The primer mix had 60 Vbeta and 13 Jbeta primers. Repertoires were generated with immunoSEQ multiplex PCR, while TCRdb's copy carries only in-frame clones and drops some. The data hold approximately 140,000 clones, with around 83% observed a single time. The specimen was PBMCs. The receptor source for this set is a man aged 45-65 years in good health and CMV-seronegative.

The chain is built from TRBV4-1 and TRBJ2-5, with TRBD2 matching over 7 bases. With 4 bases clipped from V and 4 bases from J, the junction kept 12 bases outside the gene matches. The CDR3 totals 16 residues. Germline V lookup: CDR1 MGHRA, CDR2 YSYEKL. CDR3 DNA: TGCGCCAGCAGCCTCTCCCTGGGAGGGGCTCGAGAGACCCAGTACTTC. This translates into CASSLSLGGARETQYF.

The CDR3 DNA is TGTGCCAGCAGCTTAGGGACCGGGACAGAGCAGTTCTTC. Translation: CASSLGTGTEQFF. The chain joins TRBV11-2 to TRBJ2-1, with D possibly being TRBD1 (6 bases). The germline V and J ends were trimmed by 1 base and 10 bases, with 11 bases remaining between them. The CDR3 consists of 13 residues. Germline values: CDR1 SGHAT, CDR2 FQNNGV.

The rearrangement joins TRBV10-2 to TRBJ2-7; the D gene is possibly TRBD2 (6 bases). Germline V gene sequence: CDR1 WSHSY, CDR2 SAAADI. V shed 6 bases and J shed 3 bases, with 12 bases lying between them. This CDR3 is 13 amino acids long. The CDR3 DNA reads TGCGCCAGCAGGGGGGACTTAGACTACGAGCAGTACTTC. Its translation is CASRGDLDYEQYF.

The chain is built from TRBV6-5 and TRBJ1-2; TRBD1 matches 7 bases. The CDR3 sequence is 14 residues long. The junction had 9 bases not matched to a gene; V was cut back by 7 bases and J by 4 bases. Germline V gene data show CDR1 as MNHEY and CDR2 as SVGAGI. The CDR3 coding sequence is TGTGCCAGCATCCCGATGACAGGGAGCTATGGCTACACCTTC. Translation gives CASIPMTGSYGYTF.

The rearrangement links TRBV4-1 to TRBJ1-2; 7 nucleotides align to TRBD1. The germline V gene has CDR1 MGHRA and CDR2 YSYEKL. Losses at the gene ends were 5 bases for V and 6 bases for J; bases not matched to a gene: 9. The CDR3 totals 14 residues. CDR3 coding DNA: TGCGCCAGCAGCTACGACAGGGCTAGTGATGGCTACACCTTC. Translating it yields CASSYDRASDGYTF.

The chain joins TRBV7-8 to TRBJ2-1; the D gene is possibly TRBD2 (6 bases). The CDR3 is made up of 13 amino acids. The germline V gene encodes CDR1 SGHVS and CDR2 FQNEAQ. Trimming shortened V by 5 bases and J by 3 bases, and 8 bases separated the two germline ends. The CDR3 DNA sequence: TGTGCCAGCAGCCGGGGGATCTACAATGAGCAGTTCTTC. Amino acids: CASSRGIYNEQFF.

This rearrangement joins TRBV19 to TRBJ2-7; TRBD1 agrees at 7 bases. The CDR3 runs 15 residues. Germline V gene lookup returns CDR1 LNHDA and CDR2 SQIVND (reference sequence). V lost 5 bases, J lost 3 bases, and 10 bases stayed unmatched. The CDR3 is CASSFTRDSLYEQYF. DNA for the CDR3: TGTGCCAGTAGTTTCACACGGGACAGCCTCTACGAGCAGTACTTC.

This chain connects TRBV6-1 to TRBJ2-1; possibly TRBD2 for D (6 bases). The ends were cut back, 1 base at V and 3 bases at J, with 10 bases in the middle. Per the germline V gene, CDR1 is MNHNS and CDR2 is SASEGT. This CDR3 has 15 amino acids. CDR3: CASSEDGSGYNEQFF. The CDR3 DNA is TGTGCCAGCAGTGAAGATGGTAGCGGCTACAATGAGCAGTTCTTC.

The chain carries TRBV13 and TRBJ1-1; maybe TRBD1 (5 bases). CDR1 and CDR2 (germline): PRHDT, FYEKMQ (reference sequence). This CDR3 has 16 residues. V lost 5 bases and J 0 bases, leaving 16 bases between the germline ends. This chain's CDR3 is CASSIRGVIMNTEAFF. Here the CDR3 DNA reads TGTGCCAGCAGCATCCGGGGGGTTATCATGAACACTGAAGCTTTCTTT.

This sequence joins TRBV6-5 and TRBJ2-7; 9 bases fit TRBD1. The V and J ends lost 6 bases and 4 bases, in that order; junction bases with no gene match: 7. Germline V gene lookup returns CDR1 MNHEY and CDR2 SVGAGI. This CDR3 is built from 14 residues. DNA of the CDR3: TGTGCCAGCAGACCTACAGGGGGCCCATACGAGCAGTACTTC. This codes for CASRPTGGPYEQYF.

The chain joins TRBV7-2 to TRBJ2-5; D remains ambiguous. This CDR3 has 14 amino acids. CDR1 and CDR2 (germline): SGHTA, FQGNSA. V lost 1 base and J lost 1, with 7 bases in between. CDR3 sequence reads: CASSLVVSQETQYF. CDR3 sequence (DNA): TGTGCCAGCAGCTTAGTAGTGAGCCAAGAGACCCAGTACTTC.

The J gene is TRBJ2-5, the V gene TRBV4-1; D uncertain. This CDR3 spans 14 amino acids. CDR1 and CDR2 from the germline V gene are MGHRA and YSYEKL. Trimming shortened V by 3 bases and J by 0 bases, and 8 bases separated the two germline ends. The CDR3 spells CASSQSGNQETQYF. The DNA of the CDR3 is TGCGCCAGCAGCCAGTCCGGTAACCAAGAGACCCAGTACTTC.

This chain links TRBV4-2 with TRBJ2-3, with 7 bases matching TRBD2. The V gene's germline CDR1 is LGHNA and CDR2 YNFKEQ. CDR3 length equals 15 residues. The J segment lost 0 bases and the V segment lost 3 bases, leaving 3 bases of the junction unmatched. The CDR3 DNA reads as TGTGCCAGCAGCCAGGGGGGGAGTAGCACAGATACGCAGTATTTT. This gives the protein CASSQGGSSTDTQYF.

This clone showed up just once. The genes are TRBV2 and TRBJ2-5; TRBD2 might be the D (5 bases). Germline V gives CDR1 SNHLY, CDR2 FYNNEI. V was cut by 7 bases and J by 4 bases, with 10 bases left in between. There are 12 residues in the CDR3. CDR3 loop: CASKDEGETQYF. The CDR3 DNA follows: TGTGCCAGCAAGGACGAGGGAGAGACCCAGTACTTC.

CDR3 loop: CASSEQGRVGNQPQHF. The CDR3 nucleotides read TGTGCCAGCAGTGAGCAGGGCCGGGTGGGCAATCAGCCCCAGCATTTT. This chain links TRBV2 with TRBJ1-5, with TRBD1 as a possible D gene (5 bases). This CDR3 is built from 16 residues. V gave up 3 bases and J gave up 2 bases, with 14 bases separating them. The V gene's germline CDR1 is SNHLY and CDR2 FYNNEI. Based on the CDR3 plus reference TRBV2 and TRBJ1-5, the full variable domain is EPEVTQTPSHQVTQMGQEVILRCVPISNHLYFYWYRQILGQKVEFLVSFYNNEISEKSEIFDDQFSVERPDGSNFTLKIRSTKLEDSAMYFCASSEQGRVGNQPQHFGDGTRLSIL.

The chain uses TRBV2 and TRBJ1-4, with 10 positions matching TRBD1. The V segment lost 4 bases and the J segment 6 bases; nucleotides outside the gene matches: 8. This CDR3 comprises 16 residues. CDR1 is SNHLY and CDR2 is FYNNEI in the germline V gene. The CDR3 DNA follows: TGTGCCAGCAGTGTTAGTAGTGGGACAGGGGATGAAAAACTGTTTTTT. Protein sequence: CASSVSSGTGDEKLFF. The whole variable domain, remainder taken from reference TRBV2 and TRBJ1-4, is EPEVTQTPSHQVTQMGQEVILRCVPISNHLYFYWYRQILGQKVEFLVSFYNNEISEKSEIFDDQFSVERPDGSNFTLKIRSTKLEDSAMYFCASSVSSGTGDEKLFFGSGTQLSVL.

The genes are TRBV7-9 and TRBJ2-3; the D gene is possibly TRBD2 (5 bases). Germline CDR1 is SEHNR and CDR2 is FQNEAQ (reference sequence). CDR3 length: 13 residues. Trimming cost V 3 bases and J 6 bases, with 10 bases left between them. The CDR3 region is CASSFVGEDTQYF. The CDR3 nucleotides are TGTGCCAGCAGCTTCGTCGGGGAGGATACGCAGTATTTT.

The chain links TRBV7-2 to TRBJ2-4, with 10 bases lining up with TRBD1. CDR3 length: 16 amino acids. CDR1 is SGHTA and CDR2 is FQGNSA in the germline V gene. V lost 3 bases, J lost 0 bases, and 2 bases stayed unmatched. The DNA for the CDR3 is TGTGCCAGCAGCTTGGGACAGGGGCTAGCCAAAAACATTCAGTACTTC. This encodes CASSLGQGLAKNIQYF.

To note about this clone: This same CDR3 is encoded by further DNA sequences in the sample. The chain couples TRBV6-5 to TRBJ1-4; D ambiguous. V was pared by 0 bases and J by 6 bases, with 8 bases between. The V gene's germline CDR1 is MNHEY and CDR2 SVGAGI. This CDR3 has 14 residues. The DNA of the CDR3 is TGTGCCAGCAGTTACTCGACGGGATATGAAAAACTGTTTTTT. It specifies CASSYSTGYEKLFF.